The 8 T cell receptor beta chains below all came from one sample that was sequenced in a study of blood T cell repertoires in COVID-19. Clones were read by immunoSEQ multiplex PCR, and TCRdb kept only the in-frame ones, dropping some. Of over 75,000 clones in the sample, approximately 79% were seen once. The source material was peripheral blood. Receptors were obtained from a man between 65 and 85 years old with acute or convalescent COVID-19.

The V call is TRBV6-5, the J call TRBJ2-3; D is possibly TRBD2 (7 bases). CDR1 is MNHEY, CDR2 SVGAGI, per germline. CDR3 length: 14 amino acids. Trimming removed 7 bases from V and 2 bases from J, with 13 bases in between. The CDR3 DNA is TGTGCCAGCATGCGGGGGCTGTTCACAGATACGCAGTATTTT. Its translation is CASMRGLFTDTQYF.

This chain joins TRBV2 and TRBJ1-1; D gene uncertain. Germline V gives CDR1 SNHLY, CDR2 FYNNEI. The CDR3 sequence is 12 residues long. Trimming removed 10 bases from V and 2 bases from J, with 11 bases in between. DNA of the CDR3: TGTGCCACCAGATACAGCAACACTGAAGCTTTCTTT. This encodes CATRYSNTEAFF.

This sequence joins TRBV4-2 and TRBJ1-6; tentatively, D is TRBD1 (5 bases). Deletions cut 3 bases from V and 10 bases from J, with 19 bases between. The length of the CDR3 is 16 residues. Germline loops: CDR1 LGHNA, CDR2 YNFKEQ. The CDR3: CASSHPLGGEGSPLHF. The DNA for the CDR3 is TGTGCCAGCAGCCACCCCCTTGGAGGGGAAGGATCACCCCTCCACTTT.

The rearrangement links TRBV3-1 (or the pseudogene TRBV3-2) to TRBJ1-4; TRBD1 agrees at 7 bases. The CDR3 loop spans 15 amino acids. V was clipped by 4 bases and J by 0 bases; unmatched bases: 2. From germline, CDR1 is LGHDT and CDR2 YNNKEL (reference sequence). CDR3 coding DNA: TGTGCCAGCAGCCGAACAGGGGCAACTAATGAAAAACTGTTTTTT. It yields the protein CASSRTGATNEKLFF.

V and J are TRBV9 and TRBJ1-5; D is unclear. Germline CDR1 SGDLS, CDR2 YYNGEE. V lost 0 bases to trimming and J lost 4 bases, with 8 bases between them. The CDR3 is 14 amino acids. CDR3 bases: TGTGCCAGCAGCGTAGATAGCGGAAATCAGCCCCAGCATTTT. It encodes CASSVDSGNQPQHF.

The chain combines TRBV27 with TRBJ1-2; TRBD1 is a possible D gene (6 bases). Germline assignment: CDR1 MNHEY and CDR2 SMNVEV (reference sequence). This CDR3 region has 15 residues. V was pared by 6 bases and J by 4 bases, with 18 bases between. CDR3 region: CASSFGLDRPYGYTF. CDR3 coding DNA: TGTGCCAGCAGCTTTGGATTAGACAGGCCCTATGGCTACACCTTC.

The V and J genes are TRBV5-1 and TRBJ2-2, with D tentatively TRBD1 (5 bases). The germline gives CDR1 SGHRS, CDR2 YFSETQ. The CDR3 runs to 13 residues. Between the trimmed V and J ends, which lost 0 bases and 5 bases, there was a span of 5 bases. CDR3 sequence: CASSLEGTGELFF. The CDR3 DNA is TGCGCCAGCAGCTTGGAGGGGACCGGGGAGCTGTTTTTT.

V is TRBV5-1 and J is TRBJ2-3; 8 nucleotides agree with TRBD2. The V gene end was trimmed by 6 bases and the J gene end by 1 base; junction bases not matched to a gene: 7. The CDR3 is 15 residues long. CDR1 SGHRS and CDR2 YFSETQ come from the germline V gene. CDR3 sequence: CASTEQTSGTDTQYF. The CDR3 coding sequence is TGCGCCAGCACCGAACAGACTAGCGGCACAGATACGCAGTATTTT.